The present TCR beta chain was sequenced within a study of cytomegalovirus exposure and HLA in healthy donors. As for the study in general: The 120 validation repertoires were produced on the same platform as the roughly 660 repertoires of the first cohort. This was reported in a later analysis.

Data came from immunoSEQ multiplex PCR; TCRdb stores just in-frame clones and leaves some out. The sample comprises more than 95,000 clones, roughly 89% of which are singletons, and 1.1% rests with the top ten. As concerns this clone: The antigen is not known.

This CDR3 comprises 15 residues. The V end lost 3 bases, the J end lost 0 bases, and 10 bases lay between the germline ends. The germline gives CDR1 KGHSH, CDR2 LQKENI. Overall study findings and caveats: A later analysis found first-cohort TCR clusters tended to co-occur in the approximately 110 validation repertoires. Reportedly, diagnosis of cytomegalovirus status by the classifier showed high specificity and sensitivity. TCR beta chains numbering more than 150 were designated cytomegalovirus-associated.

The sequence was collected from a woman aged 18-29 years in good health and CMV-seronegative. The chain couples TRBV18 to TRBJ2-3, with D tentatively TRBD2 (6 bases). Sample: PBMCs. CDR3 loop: CASSPPGVSTDTQYF. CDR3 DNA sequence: TGTGCCAGCTCACCTCCGGGGGTTAGCACAGATACGCAGTATTTT.